This T cell receptor (beta chain) was documented in a study of Graves' ophthalmopathy and Graves' hyperthyroidism. The study, taken as a whole, reports: Predictions made by the model for ophthalmopathy progression reached 70.59% sensitivity and around 72% specificity.

TCR beta CDR3 amplification used RNA transcripts. The workflow started with a first-round RT-PCR run with HTBI primers and then moved on to a second-round multiplex PCR. TCRdb itself ran the multiplex PCR reads through MiXCR, one entry per CDR3 protein. Of 300,000 or so distinct CDR3 sequences in the sample, roughly a sixth were seen once. Germline-derived CDR1 and CDR2 are SGHDT and YYEEEE. The CDR3 extends over 14 amino acids. V dropped 7 bases and J dropped 14 bases, with 24 bases sitting between them. PBMCs originated in approximately 9.1 ml of fresh peripheral blood. This clonotype was seen a few times. Its antigen remains unknown.

This TCR was sampled from an adult man with Graves' ophthalmopathy. Sequencing used peripheral blood. The chain is built from TRBV5-6 and TRBJ2-2; no definite D call. The CDR3 DNA reads as TGTGCCAGCCACCAGGTTGAGAGAGCCCGGCGACTGTTTTTT. Residues: CASHQVERARRLFF. Complete variable domain (other parts from reference TRBV5-6 and TRBJ2-2): DAGVTQSPTHLIKTRGQQVTLRCSPKSGHDTVSWYQQALGQGPQFIFQYYEEEERQRGNFPDRFSGHQFPNYSSELNVNALLLGDSALYLCASHQVERARRLFFGEGSRLTVL.